The 3 T cell receptor beta chains reported below all come from one sample, sequenced in a study of control samples from healthy donors and cancer patients. The repertoire was sequenced with immunoSEQ multiplex PCR; TCRdb's copy has only in-frame clones and lacks some. Of approximately 97,000 clones in the sample, about 90% were seen once. Sequencing input: blood. Receptors were obtained from a man aged 25-40 years in good health.

This rearrangement joins TRBV29-1 to TRBJ1-4; 7 nucleotides line up with TRBD1. The CDR3 length is 13 residues. The V gene's germline CDR1 is SQVTM and CDR2 ANQGSEA. V trimming: 7 bases; J trimming: 5 bases; junction bases outside the gene matches: 7. The CDR3 DNA follows: TGCAGCGCGCGGGACAGAGAAAATGAAAAACTGTTTTTT. This sequence encodes CSARDRENEKLFF.

The chain couples TRBV12-3 or TRBV12-4 to TRBJ1-4; possibly TRBD1 for D (5 bases). Deletions cut 3 bases from V and 10 bases from J, with 12 bases between. This CDR3 contains 13 residues. CDR3 region: CASSFVRGGKLFF. CDR3 nucleotides: TGTGCCAGCAGTTTCGTTCGGGGGGGAAAACTGTTTTTT.

The genes are TRBV10-3 and TRBJ2-7, with 10 bases fitting TRBD1. Trimming at V came to 5 bases and at J to 2 bases, leaving 6 bases not matched to a gene. Looked up from germline, CDR1 is ENHRY and CDR2 is SYGVKD. This CDR3 comprises 15 residues. The CDR3 nucleotides are TGTGCCATCAGTAGACGCGGGACAGGGGCCTACGAGCAGTACTTC. It yields the protein CAISRRGTGAYEQYF.